This TCR beta chain was recorded in a study of cytomegalovirus exposure and HLA in healthy donors. The CDR3 extends over 16 amino acids. From germline, CDR1 is MDHEN and CDR2 SYDVKM. V lost 6 bases to trimming and J lost 4 bases; unmatched junction nucleotides: 14. Regarding this clone: The antigen is undetermined.

Broader study findings: A list of 164 TCR beta chains associated with cytomegalovirus was given. It was likely that a cluster of highly shared sequence variants was a sequencing artifact.

In the PCR, 60 Vbeta and 13 Jbeta primers were used. The assay was immunoSEQ multiplex PCR, and TCRdb's table has in-frame clones only and misses some. Among approximately 100,000 clones listed, 85% were seen once. Sequencing was carried out using PBMCs. The origin of this receptor is a man between 40 and 49 years old in good health and CMV-seropositive. This chain links TRBV28 with TRBJ1-2, with 7 bases identical to TRBD1. The CDR3 bases are TGTGCCAGCAGGATCCGGGCAGGGGGAAAGTCCTATGGCTACACCTTC. Its protein product is CASRIRAGGKSYGYTF.